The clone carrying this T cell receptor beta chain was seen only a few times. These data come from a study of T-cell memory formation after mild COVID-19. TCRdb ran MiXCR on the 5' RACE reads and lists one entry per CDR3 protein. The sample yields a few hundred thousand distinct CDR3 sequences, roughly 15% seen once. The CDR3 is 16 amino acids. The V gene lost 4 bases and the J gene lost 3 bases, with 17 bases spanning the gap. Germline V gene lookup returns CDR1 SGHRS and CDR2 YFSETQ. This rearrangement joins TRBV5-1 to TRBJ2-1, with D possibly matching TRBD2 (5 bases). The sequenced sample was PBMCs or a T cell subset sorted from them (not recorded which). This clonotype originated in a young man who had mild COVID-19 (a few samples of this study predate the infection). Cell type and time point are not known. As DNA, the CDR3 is TGCGCCAGCAGCCCCGGTCCCCGAGGGTTCTACAATGAGCAGTTCTTC. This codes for CASSPGPRGFYNEQFF.